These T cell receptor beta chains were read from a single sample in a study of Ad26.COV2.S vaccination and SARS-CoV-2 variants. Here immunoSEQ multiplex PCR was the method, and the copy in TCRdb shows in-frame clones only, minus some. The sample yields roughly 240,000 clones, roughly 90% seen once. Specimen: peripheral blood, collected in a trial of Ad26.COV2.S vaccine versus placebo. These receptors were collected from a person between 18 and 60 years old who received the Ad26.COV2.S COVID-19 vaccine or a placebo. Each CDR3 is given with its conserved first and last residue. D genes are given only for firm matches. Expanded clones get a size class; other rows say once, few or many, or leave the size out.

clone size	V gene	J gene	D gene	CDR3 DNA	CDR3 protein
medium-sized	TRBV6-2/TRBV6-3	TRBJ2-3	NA	TGTGCCAGCAGTTACGAGTGGGGAACAAATAAGCAGTATTTT	CASSYEWGTNKQYF
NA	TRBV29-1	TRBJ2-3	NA	TGCAGCGTTGACGGGACAAACACAGATACGCAGTATTTT	CSVDGTNTDTQYF
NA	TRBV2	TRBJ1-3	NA	TGTGCCAGCAGTGGCCTGGACAAGAGCTCTGGAAACACCATATATTTT	CASSGLDKSSGNTIYF
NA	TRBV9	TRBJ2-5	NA	TGTGCCAGCAGCACCGGACAGCAAGAGACCCAGTACTTC	CASSTGQQETQYF
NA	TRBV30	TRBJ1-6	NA	TGTGCCTGGGGAAGACAGGAGATCTATAATTCACCCCTCCACTTT	CAWGRQEIYNSPLHF
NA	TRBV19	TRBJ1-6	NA	TGTGCCAGTAGTATGCAACCTTTTTCACCCCTCCACTTT	CASSMQPFSPLHF
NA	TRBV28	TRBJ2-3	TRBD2	TGTGCCAGCTTTAGCGGGAGGGCCGATACGCAGTATTTT	CASFSGRADTQYF
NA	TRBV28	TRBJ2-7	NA	TGTGCCACCAGGGAGGGGGGGTCCTACGAGCAGTACTTC	CATREGGSYEQYF
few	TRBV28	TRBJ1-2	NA	TGTGCCAGCAGTTTTTTAGGTTTTGTGGGTGGCTACACCTTC	CASSFLGFVGGYTF
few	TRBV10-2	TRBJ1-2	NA	TGCGCCAGCAGACAGGGAAACTATGGCTACACCTTC	CASRQGNYGYTF
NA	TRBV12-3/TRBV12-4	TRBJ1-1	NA	TGTGCCAGCAGCTCCGGGGGGGGGACTGAAGCTTTCTTT	CASSSGGGTEAFF
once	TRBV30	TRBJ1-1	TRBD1	TGTGCCTGGAGTGTACACTCAGGGGGCACAGCTTTCTTT	CAWSVHSGGTAFF
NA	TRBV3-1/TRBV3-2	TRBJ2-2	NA	TGTGCCAGCAGCCAAGATAGGGCAGGGCAGAGCACCGGGGAGCTGTTTTTT	CASSQDRAGQSTGELFF
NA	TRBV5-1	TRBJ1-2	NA	TGCGCCAGCAGCTTGCAAGGAAATGGCTACACCTTC	CASSLQGNGYTF
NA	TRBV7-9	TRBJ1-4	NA	TGTGCCAGCAGCTTAATGGGGGGCACTGAAAAACTGTTTTTT	CASSLMGGTEKLFF
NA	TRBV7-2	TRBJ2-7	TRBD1	TGTGCCAGCAGCTGGGGACAGGGTGCCTACGAGCAGTACTTC	CASSWGQGAYEQYF
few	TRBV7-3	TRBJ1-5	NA	TGTGCCAGCAGCTTAGAGGCAGTGGGCAATCAGCCCCAGCATTTT	CASSLEAVGNQPQHF
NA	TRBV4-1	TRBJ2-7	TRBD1	TGCGCCAGCAGCCTAGCCAGGACAGGGGAGAACGAGCAGTACTTC	CASSLARTGENEQYF
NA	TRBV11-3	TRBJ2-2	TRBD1	TGTGCCAGCAGCTACGACAGGGGGCCAAACACCGGGGAGCTGTTTTTT	CASSYDRGPNTGELFF
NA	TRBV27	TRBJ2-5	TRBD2	TGTGCCAGTGGGACTAGCGGGGGGGCCCAGGAGACCCAGTACTTC	CASGTSGGAQETQYF
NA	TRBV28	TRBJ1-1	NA	TGTGCCAGCAGTCCACCTCTGGGCCAGAACACTGAAGCTTTCTTT	CASSPPLGQNTEAFF
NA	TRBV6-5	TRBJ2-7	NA	TGTGCCAGCAGTTCCGGGCCCTACGAGCAGTACTTC	CASSSGPYEQYF
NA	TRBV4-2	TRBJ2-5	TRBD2	TGTGCCAGCAGCCACCCACTAGCGGGAGACGAGACCCAGTACTTC	CASSHPLAGDETQYF
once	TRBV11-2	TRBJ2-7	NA	TGTGCCAGCAGCTGGTCCTACGAGCAGTACTTC	CASSWSYEQYF
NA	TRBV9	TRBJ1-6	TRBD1	TGTGCCAGCAGCCCTCGCCCAGGGGGCAACTCACCCCTCCACTTT	CASSPRPGGNSPLHF
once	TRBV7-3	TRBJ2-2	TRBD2	TGTGCCAGCAGCTCCATGGGGCTAGCGGGAGGTACCGGGGAGCTGTTTTTT	CASSSMGLAGGTGELFF
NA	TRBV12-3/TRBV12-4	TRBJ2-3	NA	TGTGCCAGCAGTTTGAGGAAAGATACGCAGTATTTT	CASSLRKDTQYF
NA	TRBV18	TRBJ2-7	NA	TGTGCCAGCTCCAAGGGCCTCTACGAGCAGTACTTC	CASSKGLYEQYF
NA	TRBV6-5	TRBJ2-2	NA	TGTGCCAGCAGCCAGGACAGCACCGGGGAGCTGTTTTTT	CASSQDSTGELFF
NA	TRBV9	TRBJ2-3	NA	TGTGCCAGCAGCGTAAGGATCGGGGGTCCTAGCACAGATACGCAGTATTTT	CASSVRIGGPSTDTQYF
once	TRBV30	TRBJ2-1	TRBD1	TGTGCCTGGGCCGGGACAGGGAGCAATGAGCAGTTCTTC	CAWAGTGSNEQFF
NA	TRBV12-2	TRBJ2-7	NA	TGTGCAAGTCGCTTAGCGGGGACAGGCCACTACGAGCAGTACTTC	CASRLAGTGHYEQYF
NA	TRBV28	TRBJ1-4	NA	TGTGCCAGCAGAGGCGGAACTAATGAAAAACTGTTTTTT	CASRGGTNEKLFF
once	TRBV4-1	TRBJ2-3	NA	TGCGCCAGCAGGCAATATCAGGGAACGCAGTATTTT	CASRQYQGTQYF
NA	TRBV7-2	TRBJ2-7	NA	TGTGCCAGCAGCTTAAGTAGAGGGGACGAGCAGTACTTC	CASSLSRGDEQYF
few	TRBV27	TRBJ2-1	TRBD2	TGTGCCAGCAGTAAACCGGGACGCGGGGGGAATGAGCAGTTCTTC	CASSKPGRGGNEQFF
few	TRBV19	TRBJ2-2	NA	TGTGCCAGTAGTATCCTACAAGACACCGGGGAGCTGTTTTTT	CASSILQDTGELFF
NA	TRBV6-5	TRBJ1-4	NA	TGTGCCAGCAGTTCCCTCGGGGGACGGGAAAGCGAAAAACTGTTTTTT	CASSSLGGRESEKLFF
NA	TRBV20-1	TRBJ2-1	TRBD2	TGCAGTGCTAGTGCCCTAGCGGGAGGAGGTGAGCAGTTCTTC	CSASALAGGGEQFF
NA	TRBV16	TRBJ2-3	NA	TGTGCCAGCAGCCTTCTTTCGGACTCCGCGGCCGGGGATACGCAGTATTTT	CASSLLSDSAAGDTQYF
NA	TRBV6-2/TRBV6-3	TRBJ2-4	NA	TGTGCCAGCAGTTACTCGAGGCCTACCAAAAACATTCAGTACTTC	CASSYSRPTKNIQYF
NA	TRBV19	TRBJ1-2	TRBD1	TGTGCCAGTAGTATCCTCCAGGGGGGAGGTTATGGCTACACCTTC	CASSILQGGGYGYTF
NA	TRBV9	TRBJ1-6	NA	TGTGCCAGCAGCGTAGCAAGGGGCGATTCACCCCTCCACTTT	CASSVARGDSPLHF
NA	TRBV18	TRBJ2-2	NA	TGTGCCAGCTCACCACAGGGTAACACCGGGGAGCTGTTTTTT	CASSPQGNTGELFF
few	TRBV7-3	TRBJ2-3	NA	TGTGCCAGCAGCTTAAGAACAGGACAGCCGCACACAGATACGCAGTATTTT	CASSLRTGQPHTDTQYF
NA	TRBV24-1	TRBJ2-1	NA	TGTGCCACCAGGCCCGGGGCGGGAACATACAATGAGCAGTTCTTC	CATRPGAGTYNEQFF
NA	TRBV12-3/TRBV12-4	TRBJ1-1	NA	TGTGCCAGCAGTTTAGCAGAGAACACTGAAGCTTTCTTT	CASSLAENTEAFF
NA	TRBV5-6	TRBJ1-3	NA	TGTGCCAGCAGCCGTTGGTTGACTGGAAACACCATATATTTT	CASSRWLTGNTIYF
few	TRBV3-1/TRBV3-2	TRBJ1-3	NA	TGTGCCAGCAGCCCTTTTCATAGTTCTGGGATTTTCTCTGGAAACACCATATATTTT	CASSPFHSSGIFSGNTIYF